This T cell receptor (beta chain) was profiled in a study of blood T cells in healthy people across ages. About the research overall: About one barcoded beta molecule per two T cells was the capture yield of template switching.

CDR1 and CDR2 from the germline V gene are DFQATT and SNEGSKA (reference sequence). The CDR3 extends over 12 amino acids. Trimming pared 3 bases from V and 4 bases from J, leaving 9 bases between. The use of a sample-barcoded 5' primer and a J-beta primer mix characterized a second PCR of roughly 6 to 11 cycles. TCRdb reanalysed the 5' RACE reads using MiXCR and keeps one entry per CDR3 protein. The sample contains about 840,000 distinct CDR3 sequences, almost 30% of which appear only once. This clonotype was seen more than once but under ten times. The same data also contributed to another study, on T cells of mothers and their children. Per that study: Several children, together with their three healthy Caucasian mothers, made up the donors. Relative to unrelated pairs, biologically related mother-child dyads exhibited marginally greater, non-significant overlap. Detection yielded no persistent microchimeric T cell clones.

This TCR derives from a woman aged 40 to 55 in good health. The material sequenced was blood. This rearrangement joins TRBV20-1 to TRBJ1-1; TRBD1 is a possible D gene (6 bases). Here the CDR3 reads CSASRGITEAFF. DNA for the CDR3: TGCAGTGCTAGCAGGGGCATCACTGAAGCTTTCTTT.